The T cell receptor beta chain under discussion was sequenced for a study of human T cells and chemical hapten exposure. Study-level findings and limits: The formation of large CDR3 similarity clusters by expanded TCRs significantly exceeded that of controls.

Noted time point: patch test 2, 6 weeks after DPC sensitization. Regarding treatment: therapeutic diphenylcyclopropenone sensitization with weekly scalp DPC. Concerning this clonotype itself: Its antigen is still unknown.

The CDR3 is made up of 14 amino acids. TCRdb independently ran MiXCR on the RACE reads; one entry per CDR3 protein. The data contain around 360,000 distinct CDR3 sequences, over 6% of them singletons. This TCR was recovered from a woman younger than 35 with alopecia areata. Some clones in this sample may be carry-over from other donors' samples. Source: whole blood, taken in connection with sensitization to the hapten diphenylcyclopropenone (DPC). The chain couples TRBV21-1 to TRBJ1-5. TRBV21-1 is recorded as a pseudogene. As DNA, the CDR3 is TGTGCCAGGTTAGCGCTACATAGCAATCAGCCCCAGCATTTT. Encoded protein: CARLALHSNQPQHF.